A selection of T cell receptor beta chains follows, all from one sample in a study of blood T cell repertoires in COVID-19. Sequenced by immunoSEQ multiplex PCR; TCRdb stores in-frame clones only, minus some. Here the sample spans a few hundred thousand clones, 88% being singletons. Sequenced: peripheral blood. Receptor source: a woman in her fifties or sixties with COVID-19, enrolled during active disease. Both conserved end residues are part of each CDR3. D genes are given only for firm matches. The size of a clone is reported for some rows only, either as once, few or many, or as a class for expanded clones.

>once|TRBV6-5|TRBJ1-1|NA
TGTGCCAGTTCAGGGAGGGGAGAAGCTTTCTTT
CASSGRGEAFF
>NA|TRBV5-1|TRBJ2-7|TRBD1
TGCGCCAGCACCCTTAGGGGGGCAGGGGGCGTAGTTTACGAGCAGTACTTC
CASTLRGAGGVVYEQYF
>NA|TRBV13|TRBJ1-2|NA
TGTGCCAGCAGCGTCGCCGGGAGACCAGGCTACACCTTC
CASSVAGRPGYTF
>NA|TRBV29-1|TRBJ2-1|TRBD2
TGCAGCGTAGAGCGGGGGGTACTCAATGAGCAGTTCTTC
CSVERGVLNEQFF
>NA|TRBV11-2|TRBJ1-5|NA
TGTGCCAGCAGCTTCGGGTCAGGAGGCCAGCCCCAGCATTTT
CASSFGSGGQPQHF
>NA|TRBV15|TRBJ1-1|TRBD1
TGTGCCACCAGCAGAGGGCGGGACAGCCACACTGAAGCTTTCTTT
CATSRGRDSHTEAFF
>NA|TRBV2|TRBJ1-1|NA
TGTGCCAGCAGTGAAAGCAGGCTGAACACTGAAGCTTTCTTT
CASSESRLNTEAFF
>NA|TRBV7-6|TRBJ2-1|NA
TGTGCCAGCAGCGGCGGCATTCCCGGGGGTGAGCAGTTCTTC
CASSGGIPGGEQFF
>NA|TRBV4-1|TRBJ2-7|NA
TGCGCCAGCAGCCTACAGGGCCCCCACGAGCAGTACTTC
CASSLQGPHEQYF
>NA|TRBV5-6|TRBJ2-7|TRBD2
TGTGCCAGCAGCTTCCGCGCGGGAGCCTACGAGCAGTACTTC
CASSFRAGAYEQYF
>NA|TRBV6-5|TRBJ1-6|NA
TGTGCCAGCACCTGGACACTCAATAATTCACCCCTCCACTTT
CASTWTLNNSPLHF
>NA|TRBV19|TRBJ1-6|NA
TGTGCCAGTGGGGCGGGGCCCAATTCTTATAATTCACCCCTCCACTTT
CASGAGPNSYNSPLHF
>NA|TRBV15|TRBJ2-1|TRBD2
TGTGCCACCAGCAGAGAACAGCGGGGGGCGAAGTTCTTC
CATSREQRGAKFF
>NA|TRBV21-1|TRBJ2-7|NA
TGTGCCAGCAGCAAAGGAGGGCAGAAAATCTACGAGCAGTACTTC
CASSKGGQKIYEQYF
>NA|TRBV2|TRBJ2-7|NA
TGTGCCAGCAGACGAGGTGCCTCCTACGAGCAGTACTTC
CASRRGASYEQYF
>NA|TRBV25-1|TRBJ2-7|NA
TGTGCCAGCAGCCAGGGTCAGGGTGGTGACTACGAGCAGTACTTC
CASSQGQGGDYEQYF
>NA|TRBV11-2|TRBJ2-3|TRBD2
TGTGCCAGCAGCTTCGTCGCGGGGGGGGCAGATACGCAGTATTTT
CASSFVAGGADTQYF
>NA|TRBV6-1|TRBJ1-4|TRBD1
TGTGCCAGCAGTGCCTCTTCACCGGGACAGGATAAGGGGTGGTTTTTT
CASSASSPGQDKGWFF
>NA|TRBV5-1|TRBJ2-2|NA
TGCGCCAGCAGCTTGAAACAGACACCGGGGGAGCTGTTTTTT
CASSLKQTPGELFF
>NA|TRBV28|TRBJ2-2|NA
TGTGCCAGCAGTTTATCGGGGGGCGTGAACACCGGGGAGCTGTTTTTT
CASSLSGGVNTGELFF
>NA|TRBV4-1|TRBJ2-3|TRBD1
TGCGCCAGCAGCTCCCGACAGGGTCGAACAGATACGCAGTATTTT
CASSSRQGRTDTQYF
>NA|TRBV19|TRBJ1-5|NA
TGTGCCAGTAGTATGTCTCAGGGCAGATACAATCAGCCCCAGCATTTT
CASSMSQGRYNQPQHF
>NA|TRBV19|TRBJ1-6|NA
TGTGCCAGTAGTATACAGGGGATCTATAATTCACCCCTCCACTTT
CASSIQGIYNSPLHF
>NA|TRBV5-1|TRBJ2-5|TRBD1
TGCGCCAGCAGCGGACAGGGTCCGCAAGAGACCCAGTACTTC
CASSGQGPQETQYF
>NA|TRBV30|TRBJ1-1|NA
TGTGCCTGGAGTGAGTCAGGGAACCCTGAAGCTTTCTTT
CAWSESGNPEAFF
>NA|TRBV5-1|TRBJ1-4|TRBD1
TGCGCCAGCAGCGCCCAGACCGGACAGGCTAATGAAAAACTGTTTTTT
CASSAQTGQANEKLFF
>NA|TRBV11-1|TRBJ1-2|TRBD1
TGTGCCAGCAGCTCCCCGGGACAGTTTTATGGCTACACCTTC
CASSSPGQFYGYTF
>few|TRBV4-1|TRBJ1-2|TRBD1
TGCGCCAGCAGCCCCCAGGGGGAAGATGGCTACACCTTC
CASSPQGEDGYTF
>NA|TRBV5-8|TRBJ1-5|NA
TGTGCCAGCAGCTTGTATTCAACAGCTCCCAGCAATCAGCCCCAGCATTTT
CASSLYSTAPSNQPQHF
>NA|TRBV7-8|TRBJ2-7|NA
TGTGCCAGCAGCCACTTCAGGGCAGTAGGAGATGAGCAGTACTTC
CASSHFRAVGDEQYF
>NA|TRBV18|TRBJ1-1|NA
TGTGCCAGCTCACCGCCAAACAGGCAGAACACTGAAGCTTTCTTT
CASSPPNRQNTEAFF
>NA|TRBV3-1/TRBV3-2|TRBJ1-2|NA
TGTGCCAGCAGCCATAGGGGTTTCGACAGGAACTATGGCTACACCTTC
CASSHRGFDRNYGYTF
>NA|TRBV5-4|TRBJ1-1|NA
TGTGCCAGCAGCTCCAAACCAAGGAGGGACGAAGCTTTCTTT
CASSSKPRRDEAFF
>NA|TRBV9|TRBJ2-7|NA
TGTGCCAGCAGCGTACAGAGAGCTGAGGGCGAGCAGTACTTC
CASSVQRAEGEQYF
>NA|TRBV5-6|TRBJ2-1|TRBD1
TGTGCCAGCAGCCCACCGGGACAGGGCGGGAATGAGCAGTTCTTC
CASSPPGQGGNEQFF
>NA|TRBV5-4|TRBJ2-1|TRBD2
TGTGCCAGCAGCCCGGGACTAGCGGTCAATGAGCAGTTCTTC
CASSPGLAVNEQFF
>NA|TRBV29-1|TRBJ1-3|TRBD1
TGCAGCGTTGCTGACAGGGGGATCTCTGGAAACACCATATATTTT
CSVADRGISGNTIYF
>NA|TRBV2|TRBJ2-3|NA
TGTGCCAGCAGTGAAAGCGTGGATACGCAGTATTTT
CASSESVDTQYF
>NA|TRBV5-1|TRBJ1-1|NA
TGCGCCAGCAGCTTGGTGTCCACAGGGTCGAACACTGAAGCTTTCTTT
CASSLVSTGSNTEAFF
>NA|TRBV12-3/TRBV12-4|TRBJ1-1|NA
TGTGCCAGCAGTCCCCCAGGCCCCGAAGCTTTCTTT
CASSPPGPEAFF
>NA|TRBV30|TRBJ1-4|NA
TGTGCCTACTCCCCCGGGGTTGAAAAACTGTTTTTT
CAYSPGVEKLFF
>NA|TRBV19|TRBJ1-1|NA
TGTGCCAGTAGTAGTGCCAGGGGTCTCACTGAAGCTTTCTTT
CASSSARGLTEAFF
>NA|TRBV29-1|TRBJ1-2|TRBD1
TGCAGCGTTTACAGGGGGCAGGATGGCTACACCTTC
CSVYRGQDGYTF
>NA|TRBV6-1|TRBJ2-5|TRBD1
TGTGCCAGCAGTGAATTTGTAGGGGGCGAGACCCAGTACTTC
CASSEFVGGETQYF
>once|TRBV2|TRBJ2-5|NA
TGTGCCAGCGGGCCCTGGGTGGAGACCCAGTACTTC
CASGPWVETQYF
>NA|TRBV4-1|TRBJ1-2|NA
TGCGCCAGCAGCCAAAAGGGGCACACAAGCTACACCTTC
CASSQKGHTSYTF
>few|TRBV2|TRBJ2-2|TRBD2
TGTGCCAGCGGGATGGGACTAGCCTTAAGCGGGGAGCTGTTTTTT
CASGMGLALSGELFF
>NA|TRBV27|TRBJ1-5|TRBD1
TGTGCCAGCAGTTTTGGACAGGGGAATCAGCCCCAGCATTTT
CASSFGQGNQPQHF
>NA|TRBV11-2|TRBJ2-2|NA
TGTGCCAGCAGCTTAGATAGGGGCACCGGGGAGCTGTTTTTT
CASSLDRGTGELFF
>few|TRBV18|TRBJ1-6|NA
TGTGCCAGCTCACCGTCAACAGCCTATAATTCACCCCTCCACTTT
CASSPSTAYNSPLHF
>NA|TRBV30|TRBJ2-7|NA
TGTGCCTGCTGGACAGTTACCTACGAGCAGTACTTC
CACWTVTYEQYF
>NA|TRBV29-1|TRBJ2-1|TRBD2
TGCAGCGTTGATGTCCAGGGCGGGGGTGAGCAGTTCTTC
CSVDVQGGGEQFF
>once|TRBV6-4|TRBJ1-1|NA
TGTGCCAGCAGTGCCAGGGAAGGGAACACTGAAGCTTTCTTT
CASSAREGNTEAFF
>NA|TRBV30|TRBJ2-2|NA
TGTGCCTGGAGCGCTAAAGGGGCCGGGGAGCTGTTTTTT
CAWSAKGAGELFF